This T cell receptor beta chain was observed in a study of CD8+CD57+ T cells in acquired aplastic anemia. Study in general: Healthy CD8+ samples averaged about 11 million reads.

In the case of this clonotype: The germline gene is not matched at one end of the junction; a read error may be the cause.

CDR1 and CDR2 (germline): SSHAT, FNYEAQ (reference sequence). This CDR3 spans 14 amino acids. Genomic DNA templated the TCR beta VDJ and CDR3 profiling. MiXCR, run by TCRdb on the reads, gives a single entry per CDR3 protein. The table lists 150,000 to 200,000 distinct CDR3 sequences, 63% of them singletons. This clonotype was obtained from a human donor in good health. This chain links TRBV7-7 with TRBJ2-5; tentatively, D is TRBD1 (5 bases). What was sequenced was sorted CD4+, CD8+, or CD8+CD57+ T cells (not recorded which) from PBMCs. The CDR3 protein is CASSLEGVRETQYF. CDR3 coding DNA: TGTGCTAGCAGCTTAGAAGGGGTACGAGAGACCCAGTACTTC.